The T cell receptor (beta chain) described here comes from a study of blood T cell repertoires in COVID-19. About the research overall: The United States, Italy and Spain supplied acute and convalescent COVID-19 samples. PBMCs, B-cell-depleted T cells, or T cells provided the cDNA or gDNA that made up the material.

Original methodology: Reference gene primer amplification gave estimated nucleated cell counts. The table came from immunoSEQ multiplex PCR; TCRdb's copy has only in-frame clones and leaves some out. For V, J and clone size, that table is used; D and trimming come from the DNA. The profile covers more than 200,000 clones, with around 88% appearing a single time and around 8.1% taken by the ten largest. With 4 bases clipped from V and 8 bases from J, the junction kept 8 bases outside the gene matches. Germline loops: CDR1 SGHRS, CDR2 YFSETQ. The CDR3 totals 15 residues. Sequencing used peripheral blood. V and J are TRBV5-1 and TRBJ1-4, with 10 bases fitting TRBD1. This clonotype originated in a man aged 40-49 years with active or convalescent COVID-19. CDR3 residues: CASSRGGTGDEKLFF. The DNA for the CDR3 is TGCGCCAGCAGCCGCGGGGGGACAGGGGACGAAAAACTGTTTTTT.